The subject of this entry is one TCR beta chain. The antigen remains undetermined. A CD45RO-CCR7+CD27+CD95- phenotype identified naive CD8+ T cells. The sample comes from a study of CXCR3-negative and CXCR3-positive naive CD8 T cells. Study-level points and caveats: Naive cells that were CXCR3-negative or CXCR3-positive used TRBV-TRBJ genes alike, while memory cells diverged. More hydrophobic TRB CDR3s occurred in CXCR3-positive than in CXCR3-negative naive cells. In both naive subsets diversity was comparably high, whereas memory CD8+ cells showed much lower diversity.

5' RACE with UMI labels generated the TRB cDNA libraries. One entry per CDR3 protein, without DNA, is what TCRdb gives after re-calling the 5' RACE reads. The table for this sample gives approximately 100,000 distinct CDR3 sequences. The CDR3 consists of 14 residues. The sequence was collected from a human donor in good health. Some clones in this sample may be carry-over from other donors' samples. This chain joins TRBV23-1 and TRBJ1-5; TCRdb picks TRBD1, but there is no DNA to check that call. TRBV23-1 belongs to the ORF category, with a function that is uncertain. Sequencing used naive CXCR3+ CD8+ T cells from blood. Subset in this sample: CD45RO-CCR7+CD27+CD95- naive CD8+ T cells expressing CXCR3 (TNR3+). The CDR3 reads CASSQSRQMQPQHF.